This T cell receptor beta chain was obtained from a study of T cell responses to AZD1222 COVID-19 vaccine. Study results and limitations: It should be noted that donors were predominantly white British and more often female, and clonal diversity was possibly underestimated. A reported finding is that nearly half of spike-specific TCRs target unmutated variant regions. Spike was spanned by vaccine-associated CD4 TCRs, with dominance at 160-218 and 743-854. Once two AZD1222 doses were given, Spike-specific TCR breadth and depth went up.

Notes on this clone: The antigen is not known.

Sequencing used immunoSEQ multiplex PCR; TCRdb keeps in-frame clones, though not all of them. In the table there are roughly 200,000 clones, 91% of which are singletons. The CDR3 extends over 16 amino acids. Germline assignment: CDR1 SNHLY and CDR2 FYNNEI. Trimming cost V 10 bases and J 7 bases, with 28 bases left between them. The source was peripheral blood, collected 28 days after the second AZD1222 dose. This TCR came from an adult who received the AZD1222 COVID-19 vaccine. The V call is TRBV2, the J call TRBJ1-2; D might be TRBD1 (5 bases). The CDR3 nucleotides are TGTGCCACGCCCTTGTCGGGGCAGGGATATTTGGGTGGCTACACCTTC. Protein sequence: CATPLSGQGYLGGYTF.